This T cell receptor beta chain appears in the sequencing data of a study of T cell changes during pregnancy in multiple sclerosis. This table comes from immunoSEQ multiplex PCR, and its TCRdb copy is limited to in-frame clones, with some not included. The data show 70,000 to 85,000 clones, with about 91% seen just once and 1.4% held by the top ten. The CDR3 spans 14 residues. Germline values: CDR1 SNHLY, CDR2 FYNNEI. Trimming stripped 3 bases from V and 8 bases from J, with 11 bases between. Sample: peripheral blood, taken before pregnancy. V usage is TRBV2 and J usage is TRBJ1-6; D possibly corresponds to TRBD1 (5 bases). This sequence was found in a female donor with multiple sclerosis, enrolled in a pregnancy study. CDR3 bases: TGTGCCAGCAGTGAGGTCCGGGGGTATTCACCCCTCCACTTT. It yields the protein CASSEVRGYSPLHF.